This entry features one TCR beta chain sequence. Enrolled through a virtual design, the participants were between roughly 18 and 90 years of age and came from 24 US areas. The source of the sample is a study of blood T cell repertoires in COVID-19. For the study at large: Acute and convalescent COVID-19 samples came from the United States, Italy and Spain. Nucleic acid was either cDNA or gDNA, and it came from T cells, B-cell-depleted T cells, or PBMCs.

The authors' processing: The assay estimated nucleated cells by amplifying reference gene primers. Method: immunoSEQ multiplex PCR; TCRdb's copy keeps in-frame clones and lacks some. That table is the source of V, J and clone size, and D and trimming were worked out from the DNA. The table shows about 190,000 clones, with 75% to 85% occurring only once. This CDR3 has 12 residues. With 4 bases removed from V and 6 bases from J, the gap between germline ends came to 10 bases. Germline CDR1 KGHSH, CDR2 LQKENI. This TCR came from a woman aged 45-65 years with acute COVID-19. This sequence joins TRBV18 and TRBJ2-7; maybe TRBD2 (6 bases). Source material: PBMCs or T cells enriched from blood (not recorded which). The DNA for the CDR3 is TGTGCCAGCTCACGACTAGTGGGCGAGCAGTACGTC. Translation gives CASSRLVGEQYV.